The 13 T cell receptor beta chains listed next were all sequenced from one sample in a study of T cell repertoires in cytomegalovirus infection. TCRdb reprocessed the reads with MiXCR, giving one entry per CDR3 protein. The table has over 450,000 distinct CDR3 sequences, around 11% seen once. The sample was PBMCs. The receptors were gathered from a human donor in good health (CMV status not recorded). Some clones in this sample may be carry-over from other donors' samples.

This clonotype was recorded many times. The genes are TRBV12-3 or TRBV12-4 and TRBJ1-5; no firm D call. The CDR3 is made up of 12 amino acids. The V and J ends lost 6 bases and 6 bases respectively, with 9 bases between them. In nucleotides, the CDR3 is TGTGCCAGCAGCCCGGGATTTCAGCCCCAGCATTTT. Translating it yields CASSPGFQPQHF.

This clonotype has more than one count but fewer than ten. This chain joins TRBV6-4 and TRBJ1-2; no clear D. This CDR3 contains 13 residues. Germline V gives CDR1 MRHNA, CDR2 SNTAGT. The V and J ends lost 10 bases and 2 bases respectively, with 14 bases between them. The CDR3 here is CAIRRVLNYGYTF. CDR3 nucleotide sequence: TGTGCCATCCGACGGGTTCTCAACTATGGCTACACCTTC.

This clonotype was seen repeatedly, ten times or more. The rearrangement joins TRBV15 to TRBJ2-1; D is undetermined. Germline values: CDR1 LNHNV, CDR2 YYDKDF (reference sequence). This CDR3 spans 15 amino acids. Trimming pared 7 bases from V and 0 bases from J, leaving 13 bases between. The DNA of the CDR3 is TGTGCCACCACCCCCGGCGGTACCTCCTACAATGAGCAGTTCTTC. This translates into CATTPGGTSYNEQFF.

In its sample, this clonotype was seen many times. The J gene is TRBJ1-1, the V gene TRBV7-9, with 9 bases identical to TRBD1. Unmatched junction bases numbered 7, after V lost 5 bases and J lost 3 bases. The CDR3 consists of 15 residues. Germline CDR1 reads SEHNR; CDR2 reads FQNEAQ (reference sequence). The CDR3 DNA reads TGTGCCAGCAGCCCCCTGACAGGGGGTTACACTGAAGCTTTCTTT. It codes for CASSPLTGGYTEAFF.

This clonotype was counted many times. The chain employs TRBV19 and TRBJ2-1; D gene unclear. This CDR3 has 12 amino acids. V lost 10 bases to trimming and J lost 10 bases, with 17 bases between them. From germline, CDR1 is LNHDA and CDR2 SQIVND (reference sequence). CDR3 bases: TGTGCCACTAGATGGGCTGCCGAGGAGCAGTTCTTC. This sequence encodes CATRWAAEEQFF.

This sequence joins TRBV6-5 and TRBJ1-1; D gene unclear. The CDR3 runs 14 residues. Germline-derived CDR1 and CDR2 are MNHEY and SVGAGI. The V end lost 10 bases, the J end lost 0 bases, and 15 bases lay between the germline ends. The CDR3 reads CATLPEHMNTEAFF. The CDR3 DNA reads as TGTGCCACCCTCCCCGAACATATGAACACTGAAGCTTTCTTT.

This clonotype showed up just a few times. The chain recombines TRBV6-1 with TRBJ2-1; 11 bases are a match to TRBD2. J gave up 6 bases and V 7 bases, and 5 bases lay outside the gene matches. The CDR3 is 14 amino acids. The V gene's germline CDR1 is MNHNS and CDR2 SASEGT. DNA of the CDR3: TGTGCCAGCACCATTAGCGGGGGGGCCAATGAGCAGTTCTTC. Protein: CASTISGGANEQFF.

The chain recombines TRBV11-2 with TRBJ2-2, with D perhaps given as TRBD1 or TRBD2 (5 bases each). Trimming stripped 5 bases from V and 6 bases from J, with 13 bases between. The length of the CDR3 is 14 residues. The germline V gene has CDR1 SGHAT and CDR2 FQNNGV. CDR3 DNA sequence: TGTGCCAGCAGCGCGCTTAGGGGACCCGGGGAGCTGTTTTTT. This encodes CASSALRGPGELFF.

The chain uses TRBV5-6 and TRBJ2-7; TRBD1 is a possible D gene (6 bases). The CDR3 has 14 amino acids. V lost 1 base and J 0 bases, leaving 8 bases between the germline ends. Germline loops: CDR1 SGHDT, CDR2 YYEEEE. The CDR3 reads CASSLPDSSYEQYF. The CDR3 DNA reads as TGTGCCAGCAGCTTGCCGGACAGCTCCTACGAGCAGTACTTC.

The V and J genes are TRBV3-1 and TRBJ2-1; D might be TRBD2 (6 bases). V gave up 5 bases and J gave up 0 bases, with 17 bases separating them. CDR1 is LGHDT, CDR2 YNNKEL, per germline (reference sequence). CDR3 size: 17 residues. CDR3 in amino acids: CASSNRRRGLSYNEQFF. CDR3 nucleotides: TGTGCCAGCAGCAATAGGAGGAGGGGCCTCTCCTACAATGAGCAGTTCTTC.

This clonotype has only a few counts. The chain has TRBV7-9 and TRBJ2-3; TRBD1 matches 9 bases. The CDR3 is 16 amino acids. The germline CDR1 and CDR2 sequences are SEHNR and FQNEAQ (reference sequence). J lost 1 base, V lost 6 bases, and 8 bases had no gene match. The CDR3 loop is CASSSTGGAGTDTQYF. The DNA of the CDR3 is TGTGCCAGCAGTTCCACAGGGGGCGCCGGCACAGATACGCAGTATTTT.

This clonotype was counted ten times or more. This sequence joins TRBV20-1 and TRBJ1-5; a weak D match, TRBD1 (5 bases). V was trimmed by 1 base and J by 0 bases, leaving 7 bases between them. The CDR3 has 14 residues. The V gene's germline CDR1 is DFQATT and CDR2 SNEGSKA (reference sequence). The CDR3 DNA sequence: TGCAGTGCTAGAGGGGGGTATAGCAATCAGCCCCAGCATTTT. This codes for CSARGGYSNQPQHF.

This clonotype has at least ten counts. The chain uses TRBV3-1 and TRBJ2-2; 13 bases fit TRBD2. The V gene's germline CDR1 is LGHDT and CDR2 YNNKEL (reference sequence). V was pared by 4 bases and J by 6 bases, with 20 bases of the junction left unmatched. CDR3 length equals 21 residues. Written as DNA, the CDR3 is TGTGCCAGCAGCCGTTCTACTACTAGCGGGGGGGCCGGGACAATCGCCGGGGAGCTGTTTTTT. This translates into CASSRSTTSGGAGTIAGELFF.